The clone carrying this T cell receptor beta chain has ten or more counts. Original data processing: Estimation of nucleated cell counts was performed using reference gene primer amplification. The assay was immunoSEQ multiplex PCR, and TCRdb's table has in-frame clones only and misses some. V, J and clone size are those of that table, while D and trimming were read from the DNA. The sample has 38,000 or so clones, 80% to 90% seen once. This sample was taken from a study of blood T cell repertoires in COVID-19. Across the study: In each case, the material was cDNA or gDNA derived from T cells, B-cell-depleted T cells, or PBMCs.

The length of the CDR3 is 16 residues. V lost 6 bases and J lost 5; bases outside the gene matches: 13. Germline V gene sequence: CDR1 MNHEY, CDR2 SVGEGT. This receptor was obtained from a human donor in a cohort sampled during active or convalescent COVID-19. The donor label of this sample is uncertain. The material sequenced was peripheral blood. The rearrangement links TRBV6-2 or TRBV6-3 to TRBJ1-1, with 9 bases fitting TRBD1. This CDR3 reads CASSLPLTGGGTEAFF. The CDR3, as DNA: TGTGCCAGCAGCCTCCCCTTGACAGGGGGGGGTACTGAAGCTTTCTTT.